The clone carrying this T cell receptor (beta chain) was seen only a few times. Its target is unknown. The entry originates in a study of post-analysis software for immune sequencing data. Unique molecular identifiers were carried by the TCR beta cDNA libraries. TCRdb reprocessed the PCR reads via MiXCR and lists one record per CDR3 protein. The table includes approximately 730,000 distinct CDR3 sequences, roughly 30% detected once. Trimming removed 7 bases from V and 10 bases from J; junction bases left unmatched: 11. CDR1 is MNHEY and CDR2 is SMNVEV in the germline V gene (reference sequence). This CDR3 spans 13 amino acids. Findings of the study overall: A few TRBV segments, TRBV5-6, TRBV5-1 and TRBV20-1 among them, were found more frequent in patients than controls. The authors found that F measure strongly co-clustered same-batch samples.

The specimen sequenced was blood. This receptor was obtained from a girl aged 10 to 17 with multiple sclerosis. V usage is TRBV27 and J usage is TRBJ2-7, with 9 bases identical to TRBD1. The CDR3 DNA follows: TGTGCCAGCATTGGGGGACAGGGTAGAGTCCAGTACTTC. The encoded protein is CASIGGQGRVQYF.